This is a list of T cell receptor beta chains from one sample in a study of cytomegalovirus exposure and HLA in healthy donors. The table came from immunoSEQ multiplex PCR; TCRdb's copy has only in-frame clones and leaves some out. Seen here are 100,000 to 150,000 clones, 65% to 75% observed once, and the top ten hold approximately 3.9%. The sequenced sample consisted of PBMCs. The receptors were sampled from a woman in her forties or fifties in good health and CMV-seropositive. The CDR3 runs from the conserved cysteine through the conserved F or W. Each record gives: V gene, J gene, D gene, clone size, CDR3 DNA, CDR3 protein. D genes are given only for firm matches. Where a row states a size, it is once, few, many or the class of an expanded clone; other rows omit it.

v_gene: TRBV6-6
j_gene: TRBJ1-3
d_gene: TRBD1
abundance: -
CDR3nt: TGTGCCAGCAGTTCGGGGACAGGGAGCTCTGGAAACACCATATATTTT
CDR3aa: CASSSGTGSSGNTIYF

v_gene: TRBV28
j_gene: TRBJ2-1
d_gene: -
abundance: few
CDR3nt: TGTGCCAGCAGTTTGCACCCTTCTAGCTCCTACAATGAGCAGTTCTTC
CDR3aa: CASSLHPSSSYNEQFF

v_gene: TRBV7-9
j_gene: TRBJ1-4
d_gene: TRBD1
abundance: -
CDR3nt: TGTGCCAGCAGCCGAGGGACAGGGCTTAATGAAAAACTGTTTTTT
CDR3aa: CASSRGTGLNEKLFF

v_gene: TRBV4-3
j_gene: TRBJ1-3
d_gene: TRBD1
abundance: few
CDR3nt: TGCGCCAGCAGCCAAGATTTACAGGGGCCTGGAAACACCATATATTTT
CDR3aa: CASSQDLQGPGNTIYF

v_gene: TRBV5-1
j_gene: TRBJ2-1
d_gene: -
abundance: -
CDR3nt: TGCGCCAGCAGCTTAGTAAGTCTAGTGGTCGGGTCGGAGCAGTTCTTC
CDR3aa: CASSLVSLVVGSEQFF

v_gene: TRBV6-5
j_gene: TRBJ2-2
d_gene: -
abundance: -
CDR3nt: TGTGCCAGCAGGGCTGACAGAAGCTACACCGGGGAGCTGTTTTTT
CDR3aa: CASRADRSYTGELFF

v_gene: TRBV6-5
j_gene: TRBJ2-5
d_gene: -
abundance: few
CDR3nt: TGTGCCAGCAGTCGACAGAGACAGCAAGAGACCCAGTACTTC
CDR3aa: CASSRQRQQETQYF

v_gene: TRBV2
j_gene: TRBJ1-1
d_gene: -
abundance: -
CDR3nt: TGTGCCAGCAGTGTCCGGGAAATCGAAGCTTTCTTT
CDR3aa: CASSVREIEAFF

v_gene: TRBV19
j_gene: TRBJ1-3
d_gene: -
abundance: many
CDR3nt: TGTGCCAGTGGTTTGTCAGGGACTGGAAACACCATATATTTT
CDR3aa: CASGLSGTGNTIYF

v_gene: TRBV5-1
j_gene: TRBJ2-5
d_gene: TRBD2
abundance: -
CDR3nt: TGCGCCAGCAGCAGGGGCCTAGCGGGGCAACAAGAGACCCAGTACTTC
CDR3aa: CASSRGLAGQQETQYF